This T cell receptor beta chain originates from a study of T cells in Graves' hyperthyroidism and ophthalmopathy. Study results and limitations: Stable hyperthyroidism was told apart from ophthalmopathy by a model built on 13 V-J features. Appearing also in blood were most of the thyroid clonotypes expanded above 0.001.

Clinical symptoms, serum thyroxine, TRAb, thyroid ultrasound and orbital computed tomography informed diagnoses. Sampled blood dates from first hyperthyroidism diagnosis, and it precedes any ophthalmopathy symptoms. This clonotype was seen repeatedly, ten times or more. The antigen is unknown. The CDR3 has 13 amino acids. CDR1 is MNHNS and CDR2 is SASEGT in the germline V gene. Trimming cost V 6 bases and J 3 bases, with 11 bases left between them. TCR beta CDR3 region amplification was performed from RNA transcripts. The HTBI set primed first-round TCR CDR3 RT-PCR. TCRdb analysed the multiplex PCR reads with MiXCR anew, one entry per CDR3 protein. The sample lists about 260,000 distinct CDR3 sequences, 20% to 25% occurring once.

The specimen was blood. The origin of this receptor is a man between 40 and 49 years old with Graves' hyperthyroidism that later progressed to Graves' ophthalmopathy. The rearrangement links TRBV6-1 to TRBJ1-1; D possibly corresponds to TRBD1 (6 bases). CDR3 nucleotides: TGTGCCAGCAGCCCGAGGGGGTACACTGAAGCTTTCTTT. This codes for CASSPRGYTEAFF.